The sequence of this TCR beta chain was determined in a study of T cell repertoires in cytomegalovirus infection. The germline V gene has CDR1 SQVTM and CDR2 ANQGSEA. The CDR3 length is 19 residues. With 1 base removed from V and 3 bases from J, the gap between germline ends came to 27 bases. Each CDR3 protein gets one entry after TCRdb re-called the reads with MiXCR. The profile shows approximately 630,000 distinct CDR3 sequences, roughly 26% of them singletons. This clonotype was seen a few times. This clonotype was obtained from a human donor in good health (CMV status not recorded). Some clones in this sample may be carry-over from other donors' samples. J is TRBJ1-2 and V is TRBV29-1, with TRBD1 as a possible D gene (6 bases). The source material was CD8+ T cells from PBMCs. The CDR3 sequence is CSVEVRTAAPGFLYYGYTF. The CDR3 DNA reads TGCAGCGTTGAAGTCCGGACAGCGGCCCCCGGCTTCCTTTACTATGGCTACACCTTC.